This is a list of T cell receptor beta chains from one sample in a study of blood T cell repertoires in COVID-19. Repertoires were generated with immunoSEQ multiplex PCR, while TCRdb's copy carries only in-frame clones and drops some. The table records under 250,000 clones, roughly nine tenths of them present only once. Sequenced material: peripheral blood. The source of these receptors is a man between 60 and 75 years old with acute or convalescent COVID-19. Both conserved end residues are part of each CDR3. The D gene is left open where the match is weak. A clone size is listed for some rows: how often the clone was seen (once, few, many), or a class if it is expanded.

size: .
V: TRBV27
D: TRBD1
J: TRBJ2-7
CDR3: CASRPTGVPSYEQYF
DNA: TGTGCCAGCAGACCGACAGGGGTTCCCTCCTACGAGCAGTACTTC

size: .
V: TRBV7-3
D: .
J: TRBJ2-2
CDR3: CASSPRFDTGELFF
DNA: TGTGCCAGCAGCCCCCGTTTTGACACCGGGGAGCTGTTTTTT

size: .
V: TRBV6-5
D: .
J: TRBJ1-2
CDR3: CASTYSRGGLFGYTF
DNA: TGTGCCAGCACCTATTCTAGGGGGGGGCTTTTTGGCTACACCTTC

size: .
V: TRBV29-1
D: .
J: TRBJ1-1
CDR3: CSTRGGDTEAFF
DNA: TGCAGCACCCGGGGAGGGGACACTGAAGCTTTCTTT

size: .
V: TRBV2
D: TRBD1
J: TRBJ2-7
CDR3: CASRTSRDRAYEQYF
DNA: TGTGCCAGCCGAACCAGTCGGGACAGGGCCTACGAGCAGTACTTC

size: .
V: TRBV3-1/TRBV3-2
D: TRBD2
J: TRBJ2-1
CDR3: CASSQDLSGAEQFF
DNA: TGTGCCAGCAGCCAAGATCTTAGCGGGGCTGAGCAGTTCTTC

size: .
V: TRBV5-8
D: TRBD1
J: TRBJ2-1
CDR3: CASSLEGQTQPEQFF
DNA: TGTGCCAGCAGCTTGGAGGGACAGACACAACCTGAGCAGTTCTTC

size: .
V: TRBV10-3
D: TRBD1
J: TRBJ1-2
CDR3: CAIRPTGDNYGYTF
DNA: TGTGCCATCAGACCGACAGGGGACAACTATGGCTACACCTTC

size: .
V: TRBV21-1
D: .
J: TRBJ2-1
CDR3: CASTHQGGGNEQFF
DNA: TGTGCCAGCACGCATCAGGGAGGGGGCAATGAGCAGTTCTTC

size: .
V: TRBV6-2/TRBV6-3
D: .
J: TRBJ2-1
CDR3: CASSYPDNEQFF
DNA: TGTGCCAGCAGTTACCCTGACAATGAGCAGTTCTTC

size: few
V: TRBV5-1
D: .
J: TRBJ1-2
CDR3: CASSRDTTNYGYTF
DNA: TGCGCCAGCAGCCGGGACACTACTAACTATGGCTACACCTTC

size: few
V: TRBV18
D: .
J: TRBJ1-5
CDR3: CASSPGLQPNQPQHF
DNA: TGTGCCAGCTCACCAGGGCTTCAGCCCAATCAGCCCCAGCATTTT

size: few
V: TRBV5-1
D: .
J: TRBJ1-1
CDR3: CASSPGGEVREAFF
DNA: TGCGCCAGCAGCCCGGGAGGGGAGGTTCGGGAAGCTTTCTTT

size: .
V: TRBV5-1
D: .
J: TRBJ1-4
CDR3: CASSLGLTNEKLFF
DNA: TGCGCCAGCAGCTTGGGCCTCACAAATGAAAAACTGTTTTTT

size: .
V: TRBV7-3
D: TRBD2
J: TRBJ2-1
CDR3: CASSLTGTSGYDEQFF
DNA: TGTGCCAGCAGCTTAACAGGGACTAGCGGGTACGATGAGCAGTTCTTC

size: .
V: TRBV27
D: TRBD1
J: TRBJ1-5
CDR3: CASTRTGKNQPQHF
DNA: TGTGCCAGCACGAGGACAGGGAAGAATCAGCCCCAGCATTTT

size: .
V: TRBV3-1/TRBV3-2
D: .
J: TRBJ2-7
CDR3: CASSQDAGKRAYEQYF
DNA: TGTGCCAGCAGCCAAGACGCCGGTAAACGTGCTTACGAGCAGTACTTC

size: .
V: TRBV9
D: .
J: TRBJ1-4
CDR3: CASSVTGSNEKLFF
DNA: TGTGCCAGCAGCGTAACAGGGTCGAATGAAAAACTGTTTTTT

size: .
V: TRBV29-1
D: .
J: TRBJ1-3
CDR3: CSASRGGSGNTIYF
DNA: TGCAGCGCCTCAAGAGGAGGCTCTGGAAACACCATATATTTT

size: .
V: TRBV4-2
D: .
J: TRBJ2-5
CDR3: CASSRDLRQETQYF
DNA: TGTGCCAGCAGCCGGGACTTGCGCCAAGAGACCCAGTACTTC

size: .
V: TRBV20-1
D: .
J: TRBJ2-3
CDR3: CSASGPTDTQYF
DNA: TGCAGTGCTAGTGGGCCCACAGATACGCAGTATTTT

size: .
V: TRBV24-1
D: TRBD2
J: TRBJ2-4
CDR3: CATSAGGAKNIQYF
DNA: TGTGCCACCAGTGCGGGGGGAGCCAAAAACATTCAGTACTTC

size: .
V: TRBV30
D: .
J: TRBJ2-5
CDR3: CAWSVRHPQETQYF
DNA: TGTGCCTGGAGTGTACGACACCCCCAAGAGACCCAGTACTTC

size: .
V: TRBV30
D: .
J: TRBJ1-6
CDR3: CAWSVLSAGEGSPLHF
DNA: TGTGCCTGGAGTGTACTTTCCGCGGGTGAGGGTTCACCCCTCCACTTT

size: .
V: TRBV3-1/TRBV3-2
D: TRBD2
J: TRBJ2-1
CDR3: CASSPAKGLAGGEQFF
DNA: TGTGCCAGCAGCCCCGCAAAGGGACTAGCGGGAGGGGAGCAGTTCTTC

size: .
V: TRBV6-5
D: .
J: TRBJ2-5
CDR3: CASSYSRGGETQYF
DNA: TGTGCCAGCAGTTACTCGAGGGGAGGAGAGACCCAGTACTTC

size: .
V: TRBV7-3
D: TRBD2
J: TRBJ2-1
CDR3: CASSTLAGKSHNEQFF
DNA: TGTGCCAGCAGCACCCTAGCGGGAAAATCCCACAATGAGCAGTTCTTC

size: .
V: TRBV5-1
D: .
J: TRBJ2-1
CDR3: CASSLEAGTVNEQFF
DNA: TGCGCCAGCAGCTTGGAGGCGGGAACTGTCAATGAGCAGTTCTTC

size: .
V: TRBV7-9
D: TRBD1
J: TRBJ1-1
CDR3: CASSAYRGKVVEREAFF
DNA: TGTGCCAGCAGCGCTTACAGGGGTAAGGTAGTTGAGCGGGAAGCTTTCTTT

size: .
V: TRBV28
D: TRBD1
J: TRBJ1-3
CDR3: CASSYPGTGPNTIYF
DNA: TGTGCCAGCAGCTACCCGGGGACAGGGCCAAACACCATATATTTT

size: .
V: TRBV12-3/TRBV12-4
D: TRBD1
J: TRBJ1-4
CDR3: CASSSFDRAVFF
DNA: TGTGCCAGCAGTTCCTTCGACAGGGCTGTGTTTTTT

size: medium-sized
V: TRBV28
D: TRBD1
J: TRBJ2-7
CDR3: CASSYPGTVVDEQYF
DNA: TGTGCCAGCAGTTATCCCGGGACAGTAGTCGACGAGCAGTACTTC